A single sample gave rise to the 2 T cell receptor beta chains below, sequenced in a study of T cell responses to AZD1222 COVID-19 vaccine. Clones were sequenced by immunoSEQ multiplex PCR, and TCRdb holds only the in-frame ones, with some missing. This sample carries roughly 150,000 clones, about nine tenths of them seen once, and the ten largest clones take 1.8%. The sequences come from peripheral blood, collected on day 0 of AZD1222 vaccination. These receptors all come from an adult in good health.

V usage is TRBV28 and J usage is TRBJ2-2, with unresolved D. The germline V gene has CDR1 MDHEN and CDR2 SYDVKM. V gave up 5 bases and J gave up 4 bases, with 5 bases separating them. CDR3 length: 12 residues. DNA for the CDR3: TGTGCCAGCAGTATTCTCACCGGGGAGCTGTTTTTT. It translates to CASSILTGELFF. Using reference TRBV28 and TRBJ2-2 for the parts outside the CDR3, the full variable domain is DVKVTQSSRYLVKRTGEKVFLECVQDMDHENMFWYRQDPGLGLRLIYFSYDVKMKEKGDIPEGYSVSREKKERFSLILESASTNQTSMYLCASSILTGELFFGEGSRLTVL.

The sample holds one count of this clone. The CDR3 sequence is CASSLDGNSPLHF. Written as DNA, the CDR3 is TGTGCCAGCAGCTTAGACGGGAATTCACCCCTCCACTTT. The chain employs TRBV11-2 and TRBJ1-6; no firm D call. Germline V gene sequence: CDR1 SGHAT, CDR2 FQNNGV. CDR3 length: 13 residues. V was shortened by 0 bases and J by 7 bases, with 4 bases between the two germline ends. Full variable domain (outside the CDR3, taken from reference TRBV11-2 and TRBJ1-6): EAGVAQSPRYKIIEKRQSVAFWCNPISGHATLYWYQQILGQGPKLLIQFQNNGVVDDSQLPKDRFSAERLKGVDSTLKIQPAKLEDSAVYLCASSLDGNSPLHFGNGTRLTVT.